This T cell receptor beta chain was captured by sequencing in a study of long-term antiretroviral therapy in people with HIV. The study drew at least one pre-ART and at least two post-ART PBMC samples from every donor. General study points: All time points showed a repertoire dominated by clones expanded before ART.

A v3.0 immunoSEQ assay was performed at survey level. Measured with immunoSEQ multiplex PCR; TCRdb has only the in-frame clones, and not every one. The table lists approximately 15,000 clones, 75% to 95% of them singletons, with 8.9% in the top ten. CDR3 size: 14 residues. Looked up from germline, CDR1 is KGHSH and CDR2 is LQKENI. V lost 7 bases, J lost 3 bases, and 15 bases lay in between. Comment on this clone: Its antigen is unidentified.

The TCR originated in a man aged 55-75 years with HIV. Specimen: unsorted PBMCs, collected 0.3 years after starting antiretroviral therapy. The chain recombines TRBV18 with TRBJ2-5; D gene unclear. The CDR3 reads CASFTDWAKETQYF. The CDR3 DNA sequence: TGTGCCAGCTTCACCGATTGGGCAAAAGAGACCCAGTACTTC.